This entry lists 24 T cell receptor beta chains sequenced from one sample in a study of T-cell reconstitution after alpha-beta-depleted transplantation in children. The library targeted TCRbeta and was prepared with unique molecular identifiers. TCRdb processed the PCR reads anew with MiXCR; each CDR3 protein has one entry. The data contain over 200,000 distinct CDR3 sequences, roughly 10% of them singletons. The sequences come from PBMCs from the stem cell graft donor, collected from the stem cell graft. The receptors derive from a human donor who donated a stem cell graft to a child with acute lymphoblastic leukemia.

The CDR3 here is CASSSGPATGSHEQYF. DNA of the CDR3: TGCGCCAGCAGCTCAGGGCCGGCGACAGGATCCCACGAGCAGTACTTC. The gene calls are TRBV5-1 and TRBJ2-7, with D perhaps TRBD1 (6 bases). V gave up 3 bases and J gave up 5 bases, with 21 bases separating them. The CDR3 runs to 16 residues. Germline CDR1 is SGHRS and CDR2 is YFSETQ.

This clonotype has only a few counts. This chain uses TRBV7-9 with TRBJ1-1, with 10 nucleotides matching TRBD1. Germline CDR1 is SEHNR and CDR2 is FQNEAQ (reference sequence). The CDR3 totals 12 residues. V gave up 5 bases and J gave up 11 bases; unmatched junction bases: 5. The chain's CDR3 is CASSQRQGAAFF. CDR3 DNA: TGTGCCAGCAGCCAACGACAGGGGGCGGCTTTCTTT.

The chain uses TRBV20-1 and TRBJ2-4, with TRBD2 matching 9 bases. The CDR3 is made up of 19 amino acids. Germline assignment: CDR1 DFQATT and CDR2 SNEGSKA (reference sequence). The V segment lost 4 bases and the J segment 1 base; nucleotides outside the gene matches: 17. The CDR3 sequence: CSAKSPGLAGFRAKNIQYF. For the CDR3, the DNA is TGCAGTGCTAAGTCCCCGGGCCTAGCGGGGTTCAGGGCCAAAAACATTCAGTACTTC.

Only a few counts were recorded for this clonotype. The genes are TRBV5-4 and TRBJ2-7; tentatively, D is TRBD2 (6 bases). CDR1 is SGHNT, CDR2 YYREEE, per germline (reference sequence). The CDR3 is 15 residues long. Trimming left V 4 bases short and J 3 bases short, with 17 bases between. The CDR3 sequence is CASSMRAGTFYEQYF. The CDR3 DNA is TGTGCCAGCAGCATGAGGGCAGGGACTTTCTACGAGCAGTACTTC.

This clonotype came up many times. The V call is TRBV7-2, the J call TRBJ1-2; tentative D call: TRBD1 (5 bases). Trimming removed 4 bases from V and 4 bases from J, with 7 bases in between. The germline gives CDR1 SGHTA, CDR2 FQGNSA. CDR3 length: 12 residues. The CDR3 region is CASSSDSYGYTF. As DNA, the CDR3 is TGTGCCAGCAGCTCCGACAGCTATGGCTACACCTTC.

This clonotype was seen a handful of times. The chain uses TRBV13 and TRBJ2-5; TRBD2 matches 14 bases. The V segment lost 5 bases and the J segment 0 bases; nucleotides outside the gene matches: 11. CDR1 and CDR2 from the germline V gene are PRHDT and FYEKMQ (reference sequence). The CDR3 is 19 residues long. CDR3 residues: CASSPPWTSGGLHQETQYF. For the CDR3, the DNA is TGTGCCAGCAGCCCACCCTGGACTAGCGGGGGGCTACACCAAGAGACCCAGTACTTC. Supplemented by reference TRBV13 and TRBJ2-5, the full variable domain reads AAGVIQSPRHLIKEKRETATLKCYPIPRHDTVYWYQQGPGQDPQFLISFYEKMQSDKGSIPDRFSAQQFSDYHSELNMSSLELGDSALYFCASSPPWTSGGLHQETQYFGPGTRLLVL.

This clonotype was seen a handful of times. The chain couples TRBV12-3 or TRBV12-4 to TRBJ2-1; D is uncertain. V was trimmed by 6 bases and J by 11 bases, leaving 17 bases between them. This CDR3 spans 13 amino acids. CDR3 loop: CASSSSLSAQQFF. The CDR3 DNA reads as TGTGCCAGCAGCTCTTCCCTTTCAGCTCAGCAGTTCTTC.

V is TRBV3-1 and J is TRBJ1-2, with D perhaps TRBD1 (6 bases). CDR1 is LGHDT and CDR2 is YNNKEL in the germline V gene (reference sequence). Deletions cut 4 bases from V and 8 bases from J, with 14 bases between. The CDR3 spans 13 residues. CDR3 coding DNA: TGTGCCAGCAGCCTTACAGGGAGAGAAGGCTACACCTTC. Its protein product is CASSLTGREGYTF.

In this sample, this clonotype turned up a few times. The chain has TRBV5-1 and TRBJ1-5, with D possibly matching TRBD1 (5 bases). The germline gives CDR1 SGHRS, CDR2 YFSETQ. The CDR3 loop spans 15 amino acids. The V end was cut by 2 bases, the J end by 7 bases, with 16 bases between. The CDR3 nucleotides read TGCGCCAGCAGCTTCCAGGGCTTCCCCACACAGCCCCAGCATTTT. Translated: CASSFQGFPTQPQHF.

This chain joins TRBV2 and TRBJ1-1; D call uncertain. This CDR3 has 14 amino acids. V lost 6 bases to trimming and J lost 3 bases, with 14 bases between them. CDR1 SNHLY and CDR2 FYNNEI come from the germline V gene. CDR3 in DNA: TGTGCCAGCAGAACAACCTACCGCGACACTGAAGCTTTCTTT. Its protein product is CASRTTYRDTEAFF.

Many counts were recorded for this clonotype. The chain has TRBV9 and TRBJ2-1; 10 bases align to TRBD2. This CDR3 is built from 17 residues. From germline, CDR1 is SGDLS and CDR2 YYNGEE. Trimming cost V 3 bases and J 1 base; bases outside gene matches: 7. The DNA for the CDR3 is TGTGCCAGCAGCGCCCTAGCGGGGGTCGGATCCTACAATGAGCAGTTCTTC. It yields the protein CASSALAGVGSYNEQFF.

This clonotype has only a few counts. The chain links TRBV24-1 to TRBJ2-7; D possibly corresponds to TRBD1 (6 bases). This CDR3 region has 11 residues. V gave up 7 bases and J gave up 6 bases, with 9 bases separating them. Germline V gene lookup returns CDR1 KGHDR and CDR2 SFDVKD. DNA for the CDR3: TGTGCCACCAGACAGGGCGGCGAGCAGTACTTC. Translation gives CATRQGGEQYF.

CDR3 sequence reads: CSATDRASETQYF. DNA of the CDR3: TGCAGTGCTACGGACAGGGCTTCCGAGACCCAGTACTTC. The gene calls are TRBV20-1 and TRBJ2-5; TRBD1 matches 8 bases. The CDR3 loop spans 13 amino acids. V lost 4 bases and J lost 5; bases outside the gene matches: 6. Looked up from germline, CDR1 is DFQATT and CDR2 is SNEGSKA (reference sequence).

This clonotype was picked up many times. This chain joins TRBV9 and TRBJ2-1; possible D gene TRBD2, 5 bases. V dropped 0 bases and J dropped 4 bases, with 11 bases sitting between them. The CDR3 contains 15 residues. Germline V CDR1 and CDR2: SGDLS, YYNGEE. This CDR3 is CASSVAGSRYNEQFF. CDR3 DNA: TGTGCCAGCAGCGTAGCGGGGTCGCGGTACAATGAGCAGTTCTTC.

This clonotype was observed a few times. The chain uses TRBV15 and TRBJ2-5; D unresolved. The CDR3 has 11 residues. The germline CDR1 and CDR2 sequences are LNHNV and YYDKDF (reference sequence). Trimming removed 1 base from V and 10 bases from J, with 7 bases in between. CDR3 in amino acids: CATSRAERQYF. Written as DNA, the CDR3 is TGTGCCACCAGCAGAGCGGAGCGCCAGTACTTC.

There are a few counts of this clonotype. The V call is TRBV3-1, the J call TRBJ1-1; no clear D. V lost 4 bases and J lost 8, with 11 bases in between. This CDR3 has 12 residues. CDR1 and CDR2 (germline): LGHDT, YNNKEL (reference sequence). Here the CDR3 DNA reads TGTGCCAGCAGCCTCCCTCGGGCCGAAGCTTTCTTT. This codes for CASSLPRAEAFF.

This clonotype has a count of ten or more. The chain has TRBV29-1 and TRBJ2-2, with 7 bases aligning to TRBD1. The germline V gene has CDR1 SQVTM and CDR2 ANQGSEA. This CDR3 is 13 amino acids long. The V segment lost 4 bases and the J segment 2 bases; nucleotides outside the gene matches: 1. DNA for the CDR3: TGCAGCGTTGTAGGGGGCAACACCGGGGAGCTGTTTTTT. It encodes CSVVGGNTGELFF.

The table lists this clonotype with many counts. This chain connects TRBV20-1 to TRBJ2-3; 8 bases line up with TRBD2. The CDR3 consists of 14 residues. Germline V CDR1 and CDR2: DFQATT, SNEGSKA (reference sequence). Trimming took 3 bases from V and 0 from J; bases not matched to a gene: 2. CDR3 coding DNA: TGCAGTGCTAGCAGCGGGGGTAGCACAGATACGCAGTATTTT. Amino acid sequence: CSASSGGSTDTQYF.

The chain links TRBV27 to TRBJ2-7, with D perhaps assigned TRBD1 or TRBD2 (6 bases each). V lost 2 bases to trimming and J lost 3 bases, with 14 bases between them. The CDR3 loop spans 15 amino acids. The V gene's germline CDR1 is MNHEY and CDR2 SMNVEV (reference sequence). The CDR3 here is CASSLGGGEYYEQYF. The CDR3 coding sequence is TGTGCCAGCAGTTTAGGAGGGGGTGAATACTACGAGCAGTACTTC.

Comments on this clonotype: One end of the junction fails to match germline, which may point to a read error. The chain recombines TRBV7-2 with TRBJ2-4; TRBD1 agrees at 7 bases. Looked up from germline, CDR1 is SGHTA and CDR2 is FQGNSA. The CDR3 contains 13 residues. The CDR3 protein is CASSFDRQGSWDF. In nucleotides, the CDR3 is TGTGCCAGCAGCTTTGACCGACAGGGTAGTTGGGACTTC.

This clonotype was detected a few times. The chain recombines TRBV7-6 with TRBJ1-3; no reliable D call. The germline V gene encodes CDR1 SGHVS and CDR2 FNYEAQ. V lost 3 bases and J lost 0, with 9 bases in between. CDR3 size: 15 residues. The CDR3 loop reads CASSFKGDSGNTIYF. Here the CDR3 DNA reads TGTGCCAGCAGCTTTAAAGGCGACTCTGGAAACACCATATATTTT.

This clonotype was counted a few times. The genes are TRBV13 and TRBJ2-7; TRBD2 is a possible D gene (5 bases). The CDR3 has 14 residues. The germline V gene has CDR1 PRHDT and CDR2 FYEKMQ (reference sequence). V was clipped by 4 bases and J by 2 bases, with 12 bases between them. CDR3 sequence reads: CASSSSGETYEQYF. For the CDR3, the DNA is TGTGCCAGCAGCTCGAGCGGAGAGACCTACGAGCAGTACTTC.

This clonotype was detected a few times. The chain recombines TRBV29-1 with TRBJ2-5; D perhaps matches TRBD2 (5 bases). The CDR3 runs 13 residues. In germline, CDR1 is SQVTM, CDR2 ANQGSEA. V was cut by 3 bases and J by 5 bases, with 13 bases left in between. CDR3 sequence (DNA): TGCAGCGTTGAGGCTCCCGGGGTGGAGACCCAGTACTTC. As protein: CSVEAPGVETQYF. The full variable domain, completed using reference TRBV29-1 and TRBJ2-5, is SAVISQKPSRDICQRGTSLTIQCQVDSQVTMMFWYRQQPGQSLTLIATANQGSEATYESGFVIDKFPISRPNLTFSTLTVSNMSPEDSSIYLCSVEAPGVETQYFGPGTRLLVL.

This clonotype was counted at least ten times. This rearrangement joins TRBV5-1 to TRBJ2-1, with 11 bases aligning to TRBD2. The CDR3 consists of 14 residues. Germline values: CDR1 SGHRS, CDR2 YFSETQ. The V segment lost 4 bases and the J segment 7 bases; nucleotides outside the gene matches: 4. CDR3 bases: TGCGCCAGCAGCACGGGACTAGCGGCTAATGAGCAGTTCTTC. This encodes CASSTGLAANEQFF.